This T cell receptor beta chain comes out of a study of blood T cells in healthy people across ages. This CDR3 region has 15 residues. V lost 4 bases to trimming and J lost 3 bases, with 16 bases between them. The V gene's germline CDR1 is MNHGY and CDR2 SVAAGI. In its sample, this clonotype was seen a few times. With a J-beta primer mix and a sample-barcoded 5' primer, a second PCR ran about 7 to 11 cycles. TCRdb reprocessed the 5' RACE reads with MiXCR, giving one entry per CDR3 protein. The sample holds 1.5 million to 2 million distinct CDR3 sequences, 30% to 35% seen once. Specimen: blood. The chain has TRBV6-9 and TRBJ2-7; D gene ambiguous. This TCR was recovered from a woman aged 30 to 39 in good health. This CDR3 is CASSLAPGPFYEQYF. CDR3 DNA: TGTGCCAGCAGTTTAGCCCCCGGGCCCTTCTACGAGCAGTACTTC.